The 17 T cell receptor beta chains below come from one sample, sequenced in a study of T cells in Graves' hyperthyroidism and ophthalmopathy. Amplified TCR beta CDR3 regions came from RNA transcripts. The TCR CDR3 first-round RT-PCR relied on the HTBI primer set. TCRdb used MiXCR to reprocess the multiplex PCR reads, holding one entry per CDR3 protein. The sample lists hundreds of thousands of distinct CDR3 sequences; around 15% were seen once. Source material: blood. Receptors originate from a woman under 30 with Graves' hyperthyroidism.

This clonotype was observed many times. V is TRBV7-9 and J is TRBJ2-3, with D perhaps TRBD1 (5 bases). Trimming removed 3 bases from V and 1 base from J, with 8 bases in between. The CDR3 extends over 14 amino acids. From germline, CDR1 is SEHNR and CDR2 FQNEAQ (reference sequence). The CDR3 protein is CASSFDSRTDTQYF. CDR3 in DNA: TGTGCCAGCAGCTTCGACAGCCGCACAGATACGCAGTATTTT.

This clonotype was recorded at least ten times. Here the CDR3 DNA reads TGTGCCAGCAGTTTAAAGCAAGGCCCCTACGAGCAGTACTTC. Translated: CASSLKQGPYEQYF. The chain recombines TRBV12-3 or TRBV12-4 with TRBJ2-7, with D hard to call. V gave up 2 bases and J gave up 2 bases, with 10 bases separating them. The CDR3 extends over 14 amino acids.

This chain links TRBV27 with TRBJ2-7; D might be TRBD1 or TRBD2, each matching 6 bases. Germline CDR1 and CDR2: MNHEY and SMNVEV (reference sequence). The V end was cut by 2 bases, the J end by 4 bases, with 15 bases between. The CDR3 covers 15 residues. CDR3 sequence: CASSLGGRGIYEQYF. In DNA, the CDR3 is TGTGCCAGCAGTTTAGGGGGCCGGGGGATATACGAGCAGTACTTC.

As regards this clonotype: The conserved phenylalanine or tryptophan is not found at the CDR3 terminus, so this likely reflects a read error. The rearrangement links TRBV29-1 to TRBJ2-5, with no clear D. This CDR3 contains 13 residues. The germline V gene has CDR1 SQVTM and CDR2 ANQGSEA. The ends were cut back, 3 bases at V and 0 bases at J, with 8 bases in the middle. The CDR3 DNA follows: TGCAGCGTTGAGTCAGGCAACCAAGAGACCCAGTACTCC. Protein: CSVESGNQETQYS.

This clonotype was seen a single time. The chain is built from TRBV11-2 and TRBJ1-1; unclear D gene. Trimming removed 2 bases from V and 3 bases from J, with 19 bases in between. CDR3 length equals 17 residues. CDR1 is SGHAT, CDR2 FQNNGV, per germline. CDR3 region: CASSLRPRHAAYTEAFF. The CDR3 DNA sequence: TGTGCCAGCAGCTTAAGGCCCAGGCACGCGGCCTACACTGAAGCTTTCTTT. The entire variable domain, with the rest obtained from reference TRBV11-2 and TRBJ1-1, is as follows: EAGVAQSPRYKIIEKRQSVAFWCNPISGHATLYWYQQILGQGPKLLIQFQNNGVVDDSQLPKDRFSAERLKGVDSTLKIQPAKLEDSAVYLCASSLRPRHAAYTEAFFGQGTRLTVV.

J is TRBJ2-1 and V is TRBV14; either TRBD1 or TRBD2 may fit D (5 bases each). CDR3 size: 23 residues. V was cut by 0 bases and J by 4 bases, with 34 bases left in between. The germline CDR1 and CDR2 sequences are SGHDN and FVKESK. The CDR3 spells CASSQEPWFGGTWARGEYNEQFF. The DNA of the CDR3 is TGTGCCAGCAGCCAAGAACCCTGGTTCGGCGGTACCTGGGCTAGAGGGGAATACAATGAGCAGTTCTTC.

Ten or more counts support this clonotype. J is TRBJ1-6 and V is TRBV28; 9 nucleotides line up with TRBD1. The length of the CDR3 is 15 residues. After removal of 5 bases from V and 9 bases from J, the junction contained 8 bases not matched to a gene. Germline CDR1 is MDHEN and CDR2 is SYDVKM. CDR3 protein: CASSPGQGKSSPLHF. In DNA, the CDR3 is TGTGCCAGCAGTCCCGGACAGGGGAAAAGTTCACCCCTCCACTTT. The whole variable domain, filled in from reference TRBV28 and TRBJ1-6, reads DVKVTQSSRYLVKRTGEKVFLECVQDMDHENMFWYRQDPGLGLRLIYFSYDVKMKEKGDIPEGYSVSREKKERFSLILESASTNQTSMYLCASSPGQGKSSPLHFGNGTRLTVT.

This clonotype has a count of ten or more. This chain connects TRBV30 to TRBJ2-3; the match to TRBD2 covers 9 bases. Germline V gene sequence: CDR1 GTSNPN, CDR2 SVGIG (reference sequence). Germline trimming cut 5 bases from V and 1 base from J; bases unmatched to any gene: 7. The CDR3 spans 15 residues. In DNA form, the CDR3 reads TGTGCCTGGGATGGCGGGGGGGGTCGCACAGATACGCAGTATTTT. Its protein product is CAWDGGGGRTDTQYF.

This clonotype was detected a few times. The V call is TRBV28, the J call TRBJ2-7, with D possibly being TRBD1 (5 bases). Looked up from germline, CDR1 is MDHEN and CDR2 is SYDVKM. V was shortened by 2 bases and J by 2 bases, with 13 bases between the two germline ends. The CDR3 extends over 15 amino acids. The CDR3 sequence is CASSLTRTLTYEQYF. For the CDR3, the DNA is TGTGCCAGCAGTTTAACCAGGACACTCACCTACGAGCAGTACTTC.

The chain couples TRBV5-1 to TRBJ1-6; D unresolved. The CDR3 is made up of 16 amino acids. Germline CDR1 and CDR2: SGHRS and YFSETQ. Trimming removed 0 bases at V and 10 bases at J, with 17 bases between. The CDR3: CASSLEAAGWRSPLHF. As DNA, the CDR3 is TGCGCCAGCAGCTTGGAGGCAGCCGGCTGGAGATCACCCCTCCACTTT.

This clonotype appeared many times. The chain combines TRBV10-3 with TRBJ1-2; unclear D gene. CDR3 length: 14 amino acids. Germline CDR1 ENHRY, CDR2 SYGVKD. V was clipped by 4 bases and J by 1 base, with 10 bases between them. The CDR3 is CAISARLDNYGYTF. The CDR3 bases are TGTGCCATCAGTGCTCGGCTGGATAACTATGGCTACACCTTC.

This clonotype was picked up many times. The CDR3: CASSQETSQETQYF. The CDR3 DNA is TGCGCCAGCAGCCAAGAAACTTCACAAGAGACCCAGTACTTC. This rearrangement joins TRBV4-1 to TRBJ2-5; D ambiguous. Germline CDR1 and CDR2: MGHRA and YSYEKL. V lost 0 bases, J lost 2 bases, and 7 bases lay in between. This CDR3 has 14 residues.

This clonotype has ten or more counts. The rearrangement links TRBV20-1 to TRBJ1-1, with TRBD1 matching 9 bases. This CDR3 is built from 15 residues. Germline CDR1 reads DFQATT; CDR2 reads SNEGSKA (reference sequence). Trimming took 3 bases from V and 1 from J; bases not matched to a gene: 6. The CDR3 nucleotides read TGCAGTGCTAGGATTGGGGGACAGGGGAACACTGAAGCTTTCTTT. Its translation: CSARIGGQGNTEAFF.

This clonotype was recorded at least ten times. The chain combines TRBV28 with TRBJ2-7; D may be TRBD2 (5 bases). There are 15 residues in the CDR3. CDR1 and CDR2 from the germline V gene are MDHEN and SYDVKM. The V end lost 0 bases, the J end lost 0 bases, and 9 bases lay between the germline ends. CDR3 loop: CASSLWTGSSYEQYF. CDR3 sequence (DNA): TGTGCCAGCAGTTTATGGACGGGAAGCTCCTACGAGCAGTACTTC.

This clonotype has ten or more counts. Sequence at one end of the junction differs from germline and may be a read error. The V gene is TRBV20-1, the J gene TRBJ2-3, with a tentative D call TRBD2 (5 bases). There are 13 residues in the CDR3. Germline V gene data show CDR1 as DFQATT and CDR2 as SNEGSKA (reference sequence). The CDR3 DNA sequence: TGCAGTGCCAGAGCGGAGCGCACAGATACGCAGTATTTT. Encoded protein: CSARAERTDTQYF.

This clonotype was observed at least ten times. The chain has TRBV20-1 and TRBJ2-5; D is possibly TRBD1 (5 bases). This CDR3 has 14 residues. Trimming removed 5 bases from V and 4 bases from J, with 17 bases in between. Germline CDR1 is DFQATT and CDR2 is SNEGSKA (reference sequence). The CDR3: CSAPISGKRETQYF. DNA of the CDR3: TGCAGTGCTCCGATCTCAGGGAAAAGAGAGACCCAGTACTTC.

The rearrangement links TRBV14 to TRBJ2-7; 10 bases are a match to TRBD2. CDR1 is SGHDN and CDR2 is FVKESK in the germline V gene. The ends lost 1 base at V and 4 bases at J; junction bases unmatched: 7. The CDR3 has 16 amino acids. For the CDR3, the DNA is TGTGCCAGCAGCCAAGGACCTAGCGGGAGTTGGTACGAGCAGTACTTC. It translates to CASSQGPSGSWYEQYF.